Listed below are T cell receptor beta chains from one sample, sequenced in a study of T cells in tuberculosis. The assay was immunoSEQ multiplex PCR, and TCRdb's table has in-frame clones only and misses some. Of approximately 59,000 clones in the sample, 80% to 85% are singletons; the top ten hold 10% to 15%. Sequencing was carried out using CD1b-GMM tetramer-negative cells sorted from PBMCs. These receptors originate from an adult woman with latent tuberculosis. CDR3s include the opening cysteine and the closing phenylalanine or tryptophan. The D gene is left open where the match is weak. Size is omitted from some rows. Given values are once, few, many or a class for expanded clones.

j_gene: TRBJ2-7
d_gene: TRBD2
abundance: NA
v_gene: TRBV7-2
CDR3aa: CASSLRGGLAGGHEQYF
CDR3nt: TGTGCCAGCAGCTTAAGAGGGGGACTAGCGGGAGGTCACGAGCAGTACTTC

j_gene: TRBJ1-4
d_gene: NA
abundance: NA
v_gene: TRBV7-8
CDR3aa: CASSPRGGEEKLFF
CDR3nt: TGTGCCAGCAGCCCTAGAGGAGGGGAGGAAAAACTGTTTTTT

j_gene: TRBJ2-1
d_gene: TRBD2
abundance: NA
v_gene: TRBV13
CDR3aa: CASSLSGGPYNEQFF
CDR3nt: TGTGCCAGCAGCCTGAGCGGGGGGCCCTACAATGAGCAGTTCTTC

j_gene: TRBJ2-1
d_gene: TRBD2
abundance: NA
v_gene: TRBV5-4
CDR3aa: CASSQPTSGYNEQFF
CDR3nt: TGTGCCAGCAGCCAACCGACTAGCGGCTACAATGAGCAGTTCTTC

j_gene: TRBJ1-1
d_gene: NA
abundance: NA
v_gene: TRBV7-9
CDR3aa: CASSNGFRDTEAFF
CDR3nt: TGTGCCAGCAGCAATGGCTTCAGGGACACTGAAGCTTTCTTT

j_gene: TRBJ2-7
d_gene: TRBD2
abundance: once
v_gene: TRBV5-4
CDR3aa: CASSLAFPGLAPREQYF
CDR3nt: TGTGCCAGCAGCTTGGCCTTCCCGGGACTAGCTCCACGGGAGCAGTACTTC

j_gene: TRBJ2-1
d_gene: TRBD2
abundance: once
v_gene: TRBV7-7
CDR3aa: CASSLRPAGNNEQFF
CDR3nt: TGTGCCAGCAGCTTACGCCCAGCGGGAAACAATGAGCAGTTCTTC

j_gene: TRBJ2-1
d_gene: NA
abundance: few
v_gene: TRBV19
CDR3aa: CASSIVLGSEQFF
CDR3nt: TGTGCCAGTAGTATAGTCTTGGGGAGTGAGCAGTTCTTC

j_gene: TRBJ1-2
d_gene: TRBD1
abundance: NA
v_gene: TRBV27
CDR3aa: CASSSTGDYGYTF
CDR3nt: TGTGCCAGCAGTTCGACAGGGGACTATGGCTACACCTTC

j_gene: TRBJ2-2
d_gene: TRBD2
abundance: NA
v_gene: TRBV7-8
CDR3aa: CASSFTGGRTGELFF
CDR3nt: TGTGCCAGCAGCTTCACGGGGGGGCGCACCGGGGAGCTGTTTTTT

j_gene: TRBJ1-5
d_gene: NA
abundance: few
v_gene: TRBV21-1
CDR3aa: CASSGRNGQPQHF
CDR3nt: TGTGCTTCCTCGGGGAGAAATGGCCAGCCCCAGCATTTT

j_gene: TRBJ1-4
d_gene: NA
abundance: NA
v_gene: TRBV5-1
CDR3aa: CASSEEGGPNEKLFF
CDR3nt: TGCGCCAGCAGCGAGGAGGGTGGTCCTAATGAAAAACTGTTTTTT

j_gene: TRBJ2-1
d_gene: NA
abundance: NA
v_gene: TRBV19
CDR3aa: CASSIRGALSGNEQFF
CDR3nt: TGTGCCAGTAGTATCAGGGGGGCTTTGTCGGGGAATGAGCAGTTCTTC

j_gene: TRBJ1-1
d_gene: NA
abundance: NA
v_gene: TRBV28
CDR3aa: CASSRSGVWGAWDTEAFF
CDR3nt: TGTGCCAGCAGTCGTAGTGGGGTCTGGGGAGCCTGGGACACTGAAGCTTTCTTT